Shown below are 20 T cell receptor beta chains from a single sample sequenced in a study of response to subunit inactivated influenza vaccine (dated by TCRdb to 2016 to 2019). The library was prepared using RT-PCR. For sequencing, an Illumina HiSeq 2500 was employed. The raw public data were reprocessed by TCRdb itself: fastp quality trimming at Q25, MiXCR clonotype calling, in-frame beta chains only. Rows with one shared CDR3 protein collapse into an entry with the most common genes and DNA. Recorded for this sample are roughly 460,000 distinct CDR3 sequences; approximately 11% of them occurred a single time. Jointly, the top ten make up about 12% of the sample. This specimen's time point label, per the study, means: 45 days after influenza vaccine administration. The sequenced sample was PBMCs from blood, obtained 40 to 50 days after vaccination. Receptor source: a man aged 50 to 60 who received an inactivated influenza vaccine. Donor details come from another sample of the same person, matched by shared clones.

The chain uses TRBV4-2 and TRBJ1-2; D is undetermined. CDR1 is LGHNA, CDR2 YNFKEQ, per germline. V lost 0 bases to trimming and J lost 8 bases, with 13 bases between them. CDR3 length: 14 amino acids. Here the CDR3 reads CASSQDLWSGGYTF. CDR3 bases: TGTGCCAGCAGCCAAGATTTGTGGAGCGGGGGCTACACCTTC.

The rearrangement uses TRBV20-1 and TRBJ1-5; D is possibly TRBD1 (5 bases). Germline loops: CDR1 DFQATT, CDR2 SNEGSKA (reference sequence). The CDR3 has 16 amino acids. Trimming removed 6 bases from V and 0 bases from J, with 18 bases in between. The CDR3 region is CSASVGGAYSNQPQHF. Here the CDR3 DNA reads TGCAGTGCCTCTGTGGGAGGGGCCTATAGCAATCAGCCCCAGCATTTT.

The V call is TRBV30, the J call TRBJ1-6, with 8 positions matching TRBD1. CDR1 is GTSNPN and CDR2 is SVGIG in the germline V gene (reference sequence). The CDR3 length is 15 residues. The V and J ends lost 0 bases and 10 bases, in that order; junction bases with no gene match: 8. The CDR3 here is CAWSVWQGAYSPLHF. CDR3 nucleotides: TGTGCCTGGAGTGTGTGGCAGGGGGCTTACTCACCCCTCCACTTT.

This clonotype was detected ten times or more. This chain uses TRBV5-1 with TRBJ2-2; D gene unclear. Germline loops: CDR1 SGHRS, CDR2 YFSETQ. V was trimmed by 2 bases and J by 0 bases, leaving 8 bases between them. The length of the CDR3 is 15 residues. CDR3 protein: CASSFDNANTGELFF. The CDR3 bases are TGCGCCAGCAGCTTTGACAACGCGAACACCGGGGAGCTGTTTTTT. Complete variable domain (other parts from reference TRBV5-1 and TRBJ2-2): KAGVTQTPRYLIKTRGQQVTLSCSPISGHRSVSWYQQTPGQGLQFLFEYFSETQRNKGNFPGRFSGRQFSNSRSEMNVSTLELGDSALYLCASSFDNANTGELFFGEGSRLTVL.

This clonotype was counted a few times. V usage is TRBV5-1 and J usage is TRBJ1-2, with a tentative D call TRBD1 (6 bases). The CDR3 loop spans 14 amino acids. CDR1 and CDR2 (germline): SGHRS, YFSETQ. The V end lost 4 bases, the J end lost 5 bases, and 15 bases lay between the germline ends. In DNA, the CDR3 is TGCGCCAGCAGCCTACGGACAGACGATTATGGCTACACCTTC. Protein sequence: CASSLRTDDYGYTF.

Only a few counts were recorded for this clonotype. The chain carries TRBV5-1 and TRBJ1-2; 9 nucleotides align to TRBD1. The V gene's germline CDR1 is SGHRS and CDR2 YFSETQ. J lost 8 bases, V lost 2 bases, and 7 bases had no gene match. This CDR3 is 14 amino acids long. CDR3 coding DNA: TGCGCCAGCAGCTTTCGGACAGGGGAAACCGGCTACACCTTC. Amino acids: CASSFRTGETGYTF.

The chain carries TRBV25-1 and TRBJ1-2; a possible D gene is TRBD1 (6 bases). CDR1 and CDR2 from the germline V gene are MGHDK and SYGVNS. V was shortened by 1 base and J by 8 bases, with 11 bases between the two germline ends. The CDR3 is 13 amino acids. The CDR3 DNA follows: TGTGCCAGCAGTGAATCGGGACATCGGGGCTACACCTTC. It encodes CASSESGHRGYTF.

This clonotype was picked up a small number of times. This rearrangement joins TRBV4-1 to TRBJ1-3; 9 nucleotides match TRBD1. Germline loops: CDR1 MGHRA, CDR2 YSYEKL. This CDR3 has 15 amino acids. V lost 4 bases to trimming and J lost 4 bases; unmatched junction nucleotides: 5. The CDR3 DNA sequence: TGCGCCAGCAGCCCAGCGGACAGGGGCGGAAACACCATATATTTT. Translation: CASSPADRGGNTIYF.

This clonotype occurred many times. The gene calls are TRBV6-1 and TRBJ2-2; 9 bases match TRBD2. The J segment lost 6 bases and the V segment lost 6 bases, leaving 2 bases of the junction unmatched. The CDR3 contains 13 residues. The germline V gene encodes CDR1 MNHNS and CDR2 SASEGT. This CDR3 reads CASRSSGAGELFF. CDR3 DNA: TGTGCCAGCAGGTCTAGCGGGGCCGGGGAGCTGTTTTTT.

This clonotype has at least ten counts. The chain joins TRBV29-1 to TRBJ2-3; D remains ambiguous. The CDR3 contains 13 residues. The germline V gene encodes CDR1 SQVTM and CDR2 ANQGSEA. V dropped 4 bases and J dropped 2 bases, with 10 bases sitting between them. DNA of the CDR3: TGCAGCGTTGCTAGAGGCCCCACAGATACGCAGTATTTT. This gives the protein CSVARGPTDTQYF.

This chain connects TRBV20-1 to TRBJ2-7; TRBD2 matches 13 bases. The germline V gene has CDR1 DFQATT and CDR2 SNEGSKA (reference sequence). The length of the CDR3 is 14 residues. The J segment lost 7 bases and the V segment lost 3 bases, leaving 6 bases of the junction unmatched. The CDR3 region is CSARPGTSGVEQYF. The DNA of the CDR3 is TGCAGTGCTAGGCCAGGGACTAGCGGGGTAGAGCAGTACTTC.

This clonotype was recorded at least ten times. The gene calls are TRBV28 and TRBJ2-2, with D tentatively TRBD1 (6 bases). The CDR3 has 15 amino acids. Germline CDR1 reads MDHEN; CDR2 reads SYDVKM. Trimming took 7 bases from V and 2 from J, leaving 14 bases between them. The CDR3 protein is CASKEQGLNTGELFF. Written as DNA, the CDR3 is TGTGCCAGCAAGGAACAGGGTCTTAACACCGGGGAGCTGTTTTTT.

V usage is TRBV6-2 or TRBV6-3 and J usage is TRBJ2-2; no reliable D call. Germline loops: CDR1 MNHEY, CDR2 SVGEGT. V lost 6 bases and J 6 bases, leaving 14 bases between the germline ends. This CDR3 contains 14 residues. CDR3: CASSLEITAGELFF. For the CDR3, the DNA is TGTGCCAGCAGCCTAGAGATTACGGCCGGGGAGCTGTTTTTT.

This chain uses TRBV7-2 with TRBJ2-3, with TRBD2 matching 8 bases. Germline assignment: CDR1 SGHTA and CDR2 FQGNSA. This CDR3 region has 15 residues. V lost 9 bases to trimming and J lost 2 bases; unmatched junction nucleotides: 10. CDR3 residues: CASALAARFTDTQYF. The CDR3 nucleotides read TGTGCCAGTGCACTAGCGGCCCGATTCACAGATACGCAGTATTTT.

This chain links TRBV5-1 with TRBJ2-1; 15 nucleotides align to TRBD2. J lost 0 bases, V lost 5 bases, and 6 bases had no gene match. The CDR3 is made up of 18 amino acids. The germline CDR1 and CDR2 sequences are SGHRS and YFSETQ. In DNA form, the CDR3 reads TGCGCCAGCAGAAGGACTAGCGGGGGGGCCAGCTCCTACAATGAGCAGTTCTTC. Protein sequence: CASRRTSGGASSYNEQFF. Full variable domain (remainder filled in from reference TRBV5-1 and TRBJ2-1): KAGVTQTPRYLIKTRGQQVTLSCSPISGHRSVSWYQQTPGQGLQFLFEYFSETQRNKGNFPGRFSGRQFSNSRSEMNVSTLELGDSALYLCASRRTSGGASSYNEQFFGPGTRLTVL.

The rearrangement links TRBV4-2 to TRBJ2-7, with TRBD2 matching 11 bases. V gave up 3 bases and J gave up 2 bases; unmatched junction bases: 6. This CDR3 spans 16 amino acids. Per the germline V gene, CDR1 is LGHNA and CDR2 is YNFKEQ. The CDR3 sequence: CASSHLSGRGTYEQYF. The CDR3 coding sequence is TGTGCCAGCAGCCACCTTAGCGGGAGGGGGACCTACGAGCAGTACTTC.

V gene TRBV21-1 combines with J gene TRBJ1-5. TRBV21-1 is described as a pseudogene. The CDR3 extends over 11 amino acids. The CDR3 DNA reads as TGTGCCAGCAGCATTCATCAGCCCCAGCATTTT. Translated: CASSIHQPQHF.

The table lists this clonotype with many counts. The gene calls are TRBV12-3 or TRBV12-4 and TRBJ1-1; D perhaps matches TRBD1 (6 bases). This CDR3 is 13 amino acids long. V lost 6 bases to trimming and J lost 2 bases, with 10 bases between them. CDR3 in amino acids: CASRVTGNTEAFF. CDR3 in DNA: TGTGCCAGCAGGGTGACAGGCAACACTGAAGCTTTCTTT.

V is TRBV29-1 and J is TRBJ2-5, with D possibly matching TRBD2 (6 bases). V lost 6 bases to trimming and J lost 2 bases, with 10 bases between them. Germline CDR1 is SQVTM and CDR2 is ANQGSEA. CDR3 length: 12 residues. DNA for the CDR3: TGCAGCGTCGGCCGGGGGCAAGAGACCCAGTACTTC. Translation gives CSVGRGQETQYF.

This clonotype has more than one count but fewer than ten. The CDR3 nucleotides are TGTGCCAGCACTTCAGGGACTCTGTACAATGAGCAGTTCTTC. Protein product: CASTSGTLYNEQFF. The rearrangement uses TRBV12-3 or TRBV12-4 and TRBJ2-1; the D gene is possibly TRBD2 (6 bases). Trimming took off 7 bases at V and 4 bases at J, with 14 bases between the two ends. The CDR3 is made up of 14 amino acids.